These 28 T cell receptor beta chains originate from one sample sequenced in a study of blood T cell repertoires in COVID-19. Only in-frame clones appear in the TCRdb table, and some are missing; sequencing was by immunoSEQ multiplex PCR. In the table there are about 270,000 clones, just over 85% of which are singletons. The specimen was PBMCs or T cells enriched from blood (not recorded which). The receptors stem from a man between 18 and 29 years old who had recovered from COVID-19.

The chain is built from TRBV18 and TRBJ1-4; no clear D gene. From germline, CDR1 is KGHSH and CDR2 LQKENI. The CDR3 contains 16 residues. The V end was cut by 3 bases, the J end by 3 bases, with 14 bases between. The CDR3 here is CASSPYSLRPNEKLFF. Here the CDR3 DNA reads TGTGCCAGCTCACCGTACAGCTTAAGACCTAATGAAAAACTGTTTTTT.

The chain joins TRBV5-1 to TRBJ1-5; the match to TRBD1 covers 9 bases. This CDR3 is 17 amino acids long. The germline V gene has CDR1 SGHRS and CDR2 YFSETQ. With V trimmed by 4 bases and J by 2 bases, 10 bases remained unmatched. The CDR3 DNA follows: TGCGCCAGCAGCGGATCCGGGACAGGGAATGGCAATCAGCCCCAGCATTTT. Its translation: CASSGSGTGNGNQPQHF.

This clone has only one observation. J is TRBJ2-1 and V is TRBV10-3; TRBD2 aligns across 12 bases. The length of the CDR3 is 19 residues. Germline CDR1 and CDR2: ENHRY and SYGVKD. V was pared by 3 bases and J by 0 bases, with 9 bases of the junction left unmatched. The CDR3 is CAISDRQLAGGGSYNEQFF. CDR3 sequence (DNA): TGTGCCATCAGTGACAGACAACTAGCGGGAGGAGGCTCCTACAATGAGCAGTTCTTC.

This clone was detected a few times. V gene TRBV4-1 combines with J gene TRBJ2-7, with TRBD1 matching 9 bases. Losses at the gene ends were 2 bases for V and 6 bases for J; bases not matched to a gene: 14. CDR1 and CDR2 (germline): MGHRA, YSYEKL. This CDR3 is 17 amino acids long. CDR3 protein: CASSQKSTGTGYGEQYF. The CDR3 DNA reads TGCGCCAGCAGCCAAAAATCAACCGGGACAGGGTACGGCGAGCAGTACTTC.

V is TRBV7-8 and J is TRBJ2-1, with a weak D call TRBD2 (6 bases). This CDR3 has 13 amino acids. CDR1 is SGHVS, CDR2 FQNEAQ, per germline. Trimming left V 5 bases short and J 8 bases short, with 13 bases between. The CDR3 spells CASSPDPGDEQFF. CDR3 bases: TGTGCCAGCAGCCCCGACCCGGGGGATGAGCAGTTCTTC.

The chain is built from TRBV29-1 and TRBJ1-2, with D possibly matching TRBD1 (6 bases). The germline CDR1 and CDR2 sequences are SQVTM and ANQGSEA. The V and J ends lost 3 bases and 3 bases respectively, with 17 bases between them. This CDR3 contains 15 residues. The CDR3 DNA sequence: TGCAGCGTTGATGAGGGACAAACAACTCACTATGGCTACACCTTC. This codes for CSVDEGQTTHYGYTF.

V and J are TRBV28 and TRBJ2-1; D unresolved. This CDR3 has 12 residues. V shed 1 base and J shed 10 bases, with 8 bases lying between them. The germline V gene has CDR1 MDHEN and CDR2 SYDVKM. The CDR3 nucleotides read TGTGCCAGCAGTTTATCTCCCCGGGAGCAGTTCTTC. Its protein is CASSLSPREQFF. Full variable domain (outside the CDR3, taken from reference TRBV28 and TRBJ2-1): DVKVTQSSRYLVKRTGEKVFLECVQDMDHENMFWYRQDPGLGLRLIYFSYDVKMKEKGDIPEGYSVSREKKERFSLILESASTNQTSMYLCASSLSPREQFFGPGTRLTVL.

About this clone itself: Other DNA sequences in this sample translate to the same CDR3. The chain carries TRBV27 and TRBJ2-5; 8 bases line up with TRBD1. The CDR3 covers 13 residues. CDR1 and CDR2 (germline): MNHEY, SMNVEV (reference sequence). The ends lost 2 bases at V and 5 bases at J; junction bases unmatched: 1. CDR3 coding DNA: TGTGCCAGCAGTTTAGCAGGGGGCGAGACCCAGTACTTC. Amino acid sequence: CASSLAGGETQYF.

The chain couples TRBV5-4 to TRBJ1-4; 7 nucleotides align to TRBD1. V lost 10 bases, J lost 6 bases, and 9 bases stayed unmatched. Per germline, CDR1 SGHNT and CDR2 YYREEE (reference sequence). The CDR3 covers 13 residues. The CDR3 DNA sequence: TGTGCCGCCGGGGGACAGCGTGATGAAAAACTGTTTTTT. Residues: CAAGGQRDEKLFF.

The genes are TRBV19 and TRBJ2-7; TRBD2 might be the D (5 bases). The V end was cut by 3 bases, the J end by 3 bases, with 9 bases between. There are 13 residues in the CDR3. CDR1 and CDR2 (germline): LNHDA, SQIVND (reference sequence). The CDR3 nucleotides read TGTGCCAGTAGTATCGCCGGGGTCTACGAGCAGTACTTC. Translation: CASSIAGVYEQYF.

This clone was observed a single time. V usage is TRBV10-3 and J usage is TRBJ1-1; D possibly corresponds to TRBD1 (5 bases). The CDR3 loop spans 13 amino acids. Germline V lookup: CDR1 ENHRY, CDR2 SYGVKD. The V and J ends lost 3 bases and 5 bases respectively, with 10 bases between them. CDR3 in amino acids: CAISDRQGTEAFF. The CDR3 DNA reads as TGTGCCATCAGTGATCGTCAGGGAACTGAAGCTTTCTTT.

This clone was seen a handful of times. The V and J genes are TRBV6-2 or TRBV6-3 and TRBJ2-3, with 9 positions matching TRBD2. CDR1 and CDR2 (germline): MNHEY, SVGEGT. The CDR3 has 20 residues. V was pared by 0 bases and J by 4 bases, with 17 bases of the junction left unmatched. CDR3 nucleotide sequence: TGTGCCAGCAGTTACTCTCGGTTCCTCCTCGGGACTAGCAAGGCAGATACGCAGTATTTT. This encodes CASSYSRFLLGTSKADTQYF.

This clone was found once. Here the CDR3 DNA reads TGTGCCAGCACCCCGGGGGTCGGGGAGTTCTTC. Translating gives CASTPGVGEFF. The V gene is TRBV12-3 or TRBV12-4, the J gene TRBJ2-1; possible D gene TRBD2, 6 bases. V was shortened by 7 bases and J by 14 bases, with 15 bases between the two germline ends. The CDR3 extends over 11 amino acids.

The rearrangement joins TRBV2 to TRBJ1-4; 8 bases align to TRBD1. The V gene end was trimmed by 6 bases and the J gene end by 7 bases; junction bases not matched to a gene: 7. The CDR3 loop spans 14 amino acids. The germline gives CDR1 SNHLY, CDR2 FYNNEI. In nucleotides, the CDR3 is TGTGCCAGCAGATTTAGGACAGGGAGTGAAAAACTGTTTTTT. This translates into CASRFRTGSEKLFF.

J is TRBJ2-2 and V is TRBV24-1; 12 bases line up with TRBD1. With 0 bases clipped from V and 6 bases from J, the junction kept 4 bases outside the gene matches. CDR1 KGHDR and CDR2 SFDVKD come from the germline V gene. The CDR3 consists of 17 residues. The DNA of the CDR3 is TGTGCCACCAGTGATTTGGGGGACAGGGGGCATGCCGGGGAGCTGTTTTTT. Its protein is CATSDLGDRGHAGELFF.

The chain is built from TRBV12-5 and TRBJ2-1, with D possibly matching TRBD1 (6 bases). V shed 2 bases and J shed 9 bases, with 11 bases lying between them. The germline V gene has CDR1 LGHNT and CDR2 FRNRAP. The CDR3 is made up of 13 amino acids. The CDR3 here is CASGLLQGTEQFF. CDR3 DNA: TGTGCTAGTGGTTTGCTACAGGGTACTGAGCAGTTCTTC. Full variable domain (remainder filled in from reference TRBV12-5 and TRBJ2-1): DARVTQTPRHKVTEMGQEVTMRCQPILGHNTVFWYRQTMMQGLELLAYFRNRAPLDDSGMPKDRFSAEMPDATLATLKIQPSEPRDSAVYFCASGLLQGTEQFFGPGTRLTVL.

The V and J genes are TRBV6-6 and TRBJ2-3; TRBD2 might be the D (6 bases). The CDR3 runs 17 residues. Trimming removed 5 bases at V and 1 base at J, with 19 bases between. The germline CDR1 and CDR2 sequences are MNHNY and SVGAGI (reference sequence). This chain's CDR3 is CASSPLATRGRTDTQYF. The CDR3 DNA reads as TGTGCCAGCAGTCCCCTCGCGACTAGGGGACGCACAGATACGCAGTATTTT.

Only a few counts were recorded for this clone. The chain joins TRBV5-4 to TRBJ1-2; the D is unclear. This CDR3 has 15 residues. Trimming took off 0 bases at V and 7 bases at J, with 16 bases between the two ends. The germline CDR1 and CDR2 sequences are SGHNT and YYREEE (reference sequence). CDR3 nucleotides: TGTGCCAGCAGCTTGGATCCGACACCCGTGGGTGGCTACACCTTC. It encodes CASSLDPTPVGGYTF. Variable domain in full (rest from reference TRBV5-4 and TRBJ1-2): ETGVTQSPTHLIKTRGQQVTLRCSSQSGHNTVSWYQQALGQGPQFIFQYYREEENGRGNFPPRFSGLQFPNYSSELNVNALELDDSALYLCASSLDPTPVGGYTFGSGTRLTVV.

Here the CDR3 reads CASSLRLYEQYF. CDR3 DNA: TGTGCCAGCAGTTTAAGACTTTACGAGCAGTACTTC. The gene calls are TRBV12-3 or TRBV12-4 and TRBJ2-7; D is unclear. V lost 2 bases and J 4 bases, leaving 6 bases between the germline ends. The CDR3 is 12 amino acids.

V is TRBV9 and J is TRBJ2-2, with D tentatively TRBD1 (5 bases). Germline V CDR1 and CDR2: SGDLS, YYNGEE. There are 15 residues in the CDR3. Deletions cut 2 bases from V and 1 base from J, with 9 bases between. The CDR3 loop is CASSVYRGNTGELFF. For the CDR3, the DNA is TGTGCCAGCAGCGTGTATAGGGGGAACACCGGGGAGCTGTTTTTT.

This clone was picked up a small number of times. V usage is TRBV7-8 and J usage is TRBJ1-1; TRBD1 aligns across 8 bases. The V gene's germline CDR1 is SGHVS and CDR2 FQNEAQ. The V gene end was trimmed by 7 bases and the J gene end by 0 bases; junction bases not matched to a gene: 7. This CDR3 is built from 15 residues. The CDR3 here is CASMLQGELNTEAFF. The CDR3 region has the DNA TGTGCCAGCATGCTACAGGGGGAATTGAACACTGAAGCTTTCTTT.

The chain has TRBV19 and TRBJ2-3, with TRBD1 matching 10 bases. After removal of 5 bases from V and 3 bases from J, the junction contained 5 bases not matched to a gene. The CDR3 is 15 amino acids. Germline V gene data show CDR1 as LNHDA and CDR2 as SQIVND (reference sequence). In DNA, the CDR3 is TGTGCCAGTAGTCTGGACAGGGGGTTTACAGATACGCAGTATTTT. Translated, it gives CASSLDRGFTDTQYF.

The chain has TRBV28 and TRBJ2-1, with 14 bases aligning to TRBD2. J was trimmed by 2 bases and V by 5 bases; bases with no gene match: 8. The CDR3 runs 18 residues. Germline CDR1 and CDR2: MDHEN and SYDVKM. The CDR3 loop reads CASSAGLAGEGAYNEQFF. DNA of the CDR3: TGTGCCAGCAGTGCGGGACTAGCGGGAGAGGGTGCCTACAATGAGCAGTTCTTC.

This rearrangement joins TRBV27 to TRBJ2-7; 7 bases match TRBD2. This CDR3 has 15 amino acids. The V gene's germline CDR1 is MNHEY and CDR2 SMNVEV (reference sequence). Unmatched junction bases numbered 10, after V lost 3 bases and J lost 5 bases. CDR3 sequence reads: CASSLGGIRGDEQYF. DNA of the CDR3: TGTGCCAGCAGTTTGGGGGGGATAAGAGGGGACGAGCAGTACTTC.

The chain couples TRBV6-4 to TRBJ2-1; 8 nucleotides line up with TRBD2. This CDR3 comprises 15 residues. Germline values: CDR1 MRHNA, CDR2 SNTAGT. After removal of 6 bases from V and 6 bases from J, the junction contained 10 bases not matched to a gene. The CDR3: CASRKQLADTNEQFF. CDR3 sequence (DNA): TGTGCCAGCAGAAAACAACTAGCGGATACCAATGAGCAGTTCTTC.

J is TRBJ2-5 and V is TRBV18, with 7 bases fitting TRBD2. V shed 3 bases and J 5 bases; nucleotides not matched to a gene: 9. The CDR3 is made up of 15 amino acids. Looked up from germline, CDR1 is KGHSH and CDR2 is LQKENI. The CDR3 DNA sequence: TGTGCCAGCTCACCTCTAGCGGTTAGTTTGGAGACCCAGTACTTC. It yields the protein CASSPLAVSLETQYF. The whole variable domain, remainder taken from reference TRBV18 and TRBJ2-5, is NAGVMQNPRHLVRRRGQEARLRCSPMKGHSHVYWYRQLPEEGLKFMVYLQKENIIDESGMPKERFSAEFPKEGPSILRIQQVVRGDSAAYFCASSPLAVSLETQYFGPGTRLLVL.

CDR3 sequence reads: CASSAGTKNSPLHF. CDR3 nucleotide sequence: TGTGCCAGCAGCGCCGGGACAAAGAATTCACCCCTCCACTTT. The chain is built from TRBV2 and TRBJ1-6, with D tentatively TRBD1 (6 bases). This CDR3 has 14 residues. Trimming took off 6 bases at V and 7 bases at J, with 13 bases between the two ends. Per germline, CDR1 SNHLY and CDR2 FYNNEI.

J is TRBJ2-7 and V is TRBV7-8, with a weak D call TRBD1 (5 bases). The germline V gene encodes CDR1 SGHVS and CDR2 FQNEAQ. This CDR3 spans 14 amino acids. The V and J ends lost 4 bases and 2 bases respectively, with 12 bases between them. The CDR3 DNA is TGTGCCAGCAGCTCCCGGCAGGGCGCCTACGAGCAGTACTTC. It translates to CASSSRQGAYEQYF.